These 28 T cell receptor beta chains were all obtained from the same sample, sequenced in a study of CD8 T cells in ankylosing spondylitis. TCRdb reanalysed the 5' RACE reads using MiXCR and keeps one entry per CDR3 protein. Among around 150,000 distinct CDR3 sequences listed, approximately 10% were seen once. Sequencing input: blood, either unsorted or a sorted T cell fraction (not recorded which). The receptors stem from a male donor with ankylosing spondylitis or in good health (not recorded which).

There are a few counts of this clonotype. The DNA of the CDR3 is TGTGCCAGCAGCGCGACTATTGGACAGATACTCGGTACTGAAGCTTTCTTT. Residues: CASSATIGQILGTEAFF. V is TRBV6-1 and J is TRBJ1-1, with TRBD1 as a possible D gene (6 bases). Trimming cost V 6 bases and J 5 bases, with 25 bases left between them. Germline loops: CDR1 MNHNS, CDR2 SASEGT. CDR3 length equals 17 residues.

This clonotype occurred many times. The rearrangement links TRBV12-3 or TRBV12-4 to TRBJ1-5, with a tentative D call TRBD1 (6 bases). This CDR3 comprises 14 residues. Trimming pared 2 bases from V and 9 bases from J, leaving 14 bases between. For the CDR3, the DNA is TGTGCCAGCAGTTTAAGAGGGGAAGGGGGGCCCCAGCATTTT. Its protein is CASSLRGEGGPQHF.

Many counts were recorded for this clonotype. The rearrangement joins TRBV24-1 to TRBJ2-3, with D hard to call. Looked up from germline, CDR1 is KGHDR and CDR2 is SFDVKD. V lost 3 bases and J 6 bases, leaving 6 bases between the germline ends. This CDR3 spans 12 amino acids. The CDR3 DNA follows: TGTGCCACCAGTGATCTAGAGGATACGCAGTATTTT. Amino acid sequence: CATSDLEDTQYF.

The rearrangement joins TRBV7-2 to TRBJ1-2; D is possibly TRBD1 (5 bases). The CDR3 covers 19 residues. Germline lookup yields CDR1 SGHTA and CDR2 FQGNSA. The V gene lost 0 bases and the J gene lost 4 bases, with 24 bases spanning the gap. The chain's CDR3 is CASSLAIPMKAGVSYGYTF. CDR3 nucleotide sequence: TGTGCCAGCAGCTTAGCTATCCCCATGAAAGCGGGGGTTAGCTATGGCTACACCTTC.

For this clonotype: Relative to the germline gene, one junction end is altered; a read error may explain this. The chain recombines TRBV6-5 with TRBJ1-2; D is possibly TRBD1 (5 bases). From germline, CDR1 is MNHEY and CDR2 SVGAGI. The CDR3 covers 14 residues. CDR3 residues: CASSYGSRDYGYIF. For the CDR3, the DNA is TGTGCCAGCAGTTACGGCTCCAGGGACTATGGCTACATCTTC.

This clonotype was recorded a few times. The chain couples TRBV7-8 to TRBJ2-7, with D perhaps matching TRBD2 (6 bases). The V and J ends lost 1 base and 6 bases respectively, with 19 bases between them. Germline V lookup: CDR1 SGHVS, CDR2 FQNEAQ. The CDR3 covers 16 residues. CDR3 nucleotide sequence: TGTGCCAGCAGCTTAGGAGGTAGCGGCCTGGGGAGCGAGCAGTACTTC. Protein sequence: CASSLGGSGLGSEQYF.

The chain recombines TRBV29-1 with TRBJ1-1; TRBD1 might be the D (6 bases). CDR1 is SQVTM, CDR2 ANQGSEA, per germline. The V end was cut by 6 bases, the J end by 6 bases, with 11 bases between. This CDR3 is built from 11 residues. CDR3 nucleotides: TGCAGCGTGTGGGGGCGGGCTGAAGCTTTCTTT. This translates into CSVWGRAEAFF.

The V call is TRBV18, the J call TRBJ2-5; D gene uncertain. V gave up 4 bases and J gave up 5 bases, with 11 bases separating them. Germline V gene sequence: CDR1 KGHSH, CDR2 LQKENI. The CDR3 is made up of 13 amino acids. The DNA for the CDR3 is TGTGCCAGCTCACTCGATCGCCGGGAGACCCAGTACTTC. It yields the protein CASSLDRRETQYF.

This clonotype was seen many times. The chain couples TRBV25-1 to TRBJ2-7; D remains unclear. Germline CDR1 MGHDK, CDR2 SYGVNS. V was pared by 5 bases and J by 2 bases, with 13 bases between. CDR3 length: 14 amino acids. CDR3 protein: CASSSPVRPYEQYF. DNA for the CDR3: TGTGCCAGCAGTAGTCCGGTGAGGCCCTACGAGCAGTACTTC.

This clonotype has a handful of counts. The chain combines TRBV6-5 with TRBJ1-6; perhaps TRBD1 as D (6 bases). This CDR3 spans 16 amino acids. Trimming removed 2 bases at V and 6 bases at J, with 14 bases between. The germline V gene has CDR1 MNHEY and CDR2 SVGAGI. CDR3 amino acids: CASSYGATGRNSPLHF. For the CDR3, the DNA is TGTGCCAGCAGTTACGGGGCTACAGGGCGTAATTCACCCCTCCACTTT.

This chain joins TRBV19 and TRBJ1-1; no reliable D call. The CDR3 contains 14 residues. V dropped 0 bases and J dropped 1 base, with 6 bases sitting between them. The germline V gene encodes CDR1 LNHDA and CDR2 SQIVND (reference sequence). DNA for the CDR3: TGTGCCAGTAGTATAGATTTGAGGAACACTGAAGCTTTCTTT. This translates into CASSIDLRNTEAFF.

This clonotype was observed many times. The CDR3 nucleotides are TGTGCCATCAGCAATCCGGGACAGGGCGAGGACATTCAGTACTTC. This gives the protein CAISNPGQGEDIQYF. The chain is built from TRBV10-3 and TRBJ2-4, with 9 positions matching TRBD1. V lost 6 bases, J lost 8 bases, and 11 bases stayed unmatched. The CDR3 sequence is 15 residues long. Germline CDR1 and CDR2: ENHRY and SYGVKD.

The rearrangement links TRBV7-2 to TRBJ2-3, with D hard to call. V lost 2 bases, J lost 1 base, and 13 bases lay in between. The CDR3 consists of 16 residues. Per the germline V gene, CDR1 is SGHTA and CDR2 is FQGNSA. The CDR3 DNA is TGTGCCAGCAGCTTACCTCGGGTATATGGCACAGATACGCAGTATTTT. Protein product: CASSLPRVYGTDTQYF.

This clonotype showed up just a few times. The chain carries TRBV6-5 and TRBJ2-4, with a possible D match to TRBD1 (5 bases). Germline V gives CDR1 MNHEY, CDR2 SVGAGI. This CDR3 comprises 15 residues. Trimming removed 4 bases at V and 7 bases at J, with 17 bases between. In nucleotides, the CDR3 is TGTGCCAGCAGTTTGGGCAGGGTGATGAGTAACATTCAGTACTTC. Translation: CASSLGRVMSNIQYF.

This clonotype was seen repeatedly, ten times or more. The V call is TRBV7-8, the J call TRBJ2-1, with 9 bases lining up with TRBD1. V dropped 5 bases and J dropped 2; count of bases not matched to a gene: 7. Germline CDR1 is SGHVS and CDR2 is FQNEAQ. The CDR3 covers 16 residues. CDR3 nucleotides: TGTGCCAGCAGCATTACAGGGGGCGAGACCTACAATGAGCAGTTCTTC. Its protein is CASSITGGETYNEQFF.

This clonotype showed up many times. The gene calls are TRBV12-3 or TRBV12-4 and TRBJ2-3; tentatively, D is TRBD2 (5 bases). Trimming stripped 5 bases from V and 1 base from J, with 16 bases between. There are 16 residues in the CDR3. The CDR3 DNA sequence: TGTGCCAGCAGTCCCGGTGGAGCCGGGGGCACAGATACGCAGTATTTT. This translates into CASSPGGAGGTDTQYF.

This clonotype appeared a few times. The chain employs TRBV18 and TRBJ1-5; 11 bases are shared with TRBD1. Per the germline V gene, CDR1 is KGHSH and CDR2 is LQKENI. The length of the CDR3 is 19 residues. Trimming cost V 3 bases and J 0 bases; bases outside gene matches: 10. The CDR3 sequence is CASSPTRTGGHYSNQPQHF. CDR3 nucleotides: TGTGCCAGCTCACCTACTAGGACAGGGGGCCATTATAGCAATCAGCCCCAGCATTTT.

This clonotype was picked up many times. The V and J genes are TRBV6-5 and TRBJ1-1; D is unresolved. The CDR3 runs 12 residues. Per germline, CDR1 MNHEY and CDR2 SVGAGI. Between the trimmed V and J ends, which lost 6 bases and 1 base, there was a span of 6 bases. CDR3 protein: CASSRKNTEAFF. CDR3 DNA sequence: TGTGCCAGCAGCAGGAAGAACACTGAAGCTTTCTTT.

This clonotype appeared many times. The genes are TRBV7-2 and TRBJ2-3, with 8 bases fitting TRBD2. Losses at the gene ends were 0 bases for V and 3 bases for J; bases not matched to a gene: 5. The germline CDR1 and CDR2 sequences are SGHTA and FQGNSA. The CDR3 is made up of 16 amino acids. In nucleotides, the CDR3 is TGTGCCAGCAGCTTAGCCGGGGGGGGGAGAACAGATACGCAGTATTTT. Amino acids: CASSLAGGGRTDTQYF.

This chain links TRBV20-1 with TRBJ2-5; 9 bases map to TRBD2. Germline values: CDR1 DFQATT, CDR2 SNEGSKA (reference sequence). J lost 2 bases, V lost 6 bases, and 1 base had no gene match. The CDR3 has 12 residues. The CDR3: CSALAGQETQYF. DNA for the CDR3: TGCAGTGCGCTAGCGGGGCAAGAGACCCAGTACTTC.

This clonotype was seen repeatedly, ten times or more. The V call is TRBV9, the J call TRBJ2-1, with a possible D match to TRBD1 (6 bases). The V end was cut by 5 bases, the J end by 0 bases, with 12 bases between. The CDR3 contains 15 residues. The germline CDR1 and CDR2 sequences are SGDLS and YYNGEE. CDR3 bases: TGTGCCAGCAGTGGGGGCAGGATCTCCTACAATGAGCAGTTCTTC. This codes for CASSGGRISYNEQFF.

This clonotype was detected ten times or more. The V gene is TRBV11-2, the J gene TRBJ2-7, with a weak D call TRBD2 (5 bases). The germline V gene has CDR1 SGHAT and CDR2 FQNNGV. The CDR3 totals 12 residues. V was cut by 4 bases and J by 1 base, with 5 bases left in between. CDR3 DNA sequence: TGTGCCAGCAGCTCGGGATCCTACGAGCAGTACTTC. This gives the protein CASSSGSYEQYF. The complete variable domain, with remaining parts taken from reference TRBV11-2 and TRBJ2-7, reads EAGVAQSPRYKIIEKRQSVAFWCNPISGHATLYWYQQILGQGPKLLIQFQNNGVVDDSQLPKDRFSAERLKGVDSTLKIQPAKLEDSAVYLCASSSGSYEQYFGPGTRLTVT.

The chain links TRBV10-3 to TRBJ1-1; D is uncertain. The CDR3 covers 15 residues. The germline V gene encodes CDR1 ENHRY and CDR2 SYGVKD. The ends were cut back, 3 bases at V and 1 base at J, with 12 bases in the middle. For the CDR3, the DNA is TGTGCCATCAGTGAAAGCTGTGGCCCGAACACTGAAGCTTTCTTT. It encodes CAISESCGPNTEAFF.

Many counts were recorded for this clonotype. The genes are TRBV7-8 and TRBJ2-1; the D is unclear. Germline V lookup: CDR1 SGHVS, CDR2 FQNEAQ. The germline V and J ends were trimmed by 5 bases and 8 bases, with 10 bases remaining between them. This CDR3 is built from 12 residues. CDR3 sequence reads: CASSPHRDEQFF. The CDR3 bases are TGTGCCAGCAGCCCCCATCGGGATGAGCAGTTCTTC.

This clonotype occurred many times. This rearrangement joins TRBV3-1 to TRBJ2-3; 7 positions match TRBD1. The CDR3 loop spans 16 amino acids. Germline V lookup: CDR1 LGHDT, CDR2 YNNKEL (reference sequence). Germline trimming cut 2 bases from V and 5 bases from J; bases unmatched to any gene: 10. This CDR3 reads CASSQIQGLDIDTQYF. In DNA, the CDR3 is TGTGCCAGCAGCCAAATACAGGGGCTCGACATAGATACGCAGTATTTT.

Many counts were recorded for this clonotype. The CDR3 region is CASSEWGGTRDEQFF. In DNA, the CDR3 is TGCGCCAGCAGTGAGTGGGGCGGGACCAGAGATGAGCAGTTCTTC. The J gene is TRBJ2-1, the V gene TRBV10-2; possibly TRBD2 for D (6 bases). Per the germline V gene, CDR1 is WSHSY and CDR2 is SAAADI. Trimming left V 1 base short and J 8 bases short, with 15 bases between. This CDR3 region has 15 residues.

The rearrangement uses TRBV25-1 and TRBJ2-1; 13 positions match TRBD2. This CDR3 spans 18 amino acids. The germline V gene encodes CDR1 MGHDK and CDR2 SYGVNS. V dropped 5 bases and J dropped 4; count of bases not matched to a gene: 11. CDR3 DNA sequence: TGTGCCAGCAGTCTTCGTCGACTAGCGGGAGGAGGGTACAATGAGCAGTTCTTC. It codes for CASSLRRLAGGGYNEQFF.

The chain links TRBV18 to TRBJ2-7; unclear D gene. The CDR3 loop spans 13 amino acids. Between the trimmed V and J ends, which lost 3 bases and 6 bases, there was a span of 12 bases. Germline V lookup: CDR1 KGHSH, CDR2 LQKENI. The chain's CDR3 is CASSPTRKFEQYF. The CDR3 DNA reads TGTGCCAGCTCACCTACCCGCAAGTTCGAGCAGTACTTC.